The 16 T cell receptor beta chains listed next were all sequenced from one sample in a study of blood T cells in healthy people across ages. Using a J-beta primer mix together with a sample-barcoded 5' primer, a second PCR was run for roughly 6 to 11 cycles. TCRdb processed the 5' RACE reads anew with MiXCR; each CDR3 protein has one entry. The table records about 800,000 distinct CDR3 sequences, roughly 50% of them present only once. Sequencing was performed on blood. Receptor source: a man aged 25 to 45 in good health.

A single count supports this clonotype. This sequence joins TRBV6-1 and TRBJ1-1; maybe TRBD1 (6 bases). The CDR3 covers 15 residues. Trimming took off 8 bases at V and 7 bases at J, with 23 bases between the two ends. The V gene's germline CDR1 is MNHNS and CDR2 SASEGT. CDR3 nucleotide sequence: TGTGCCAGCGCGGGTTACGGCACAACAGGGCATGAAGCTTTCTTT. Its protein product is CASAGYGTTGHEAFF.

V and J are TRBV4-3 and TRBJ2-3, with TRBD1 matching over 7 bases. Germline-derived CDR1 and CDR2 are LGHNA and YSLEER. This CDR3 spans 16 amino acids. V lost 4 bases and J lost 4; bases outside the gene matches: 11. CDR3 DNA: TGCGCCAGCAGCCCGGTAACAGGGGCAGGGGCAGATACGCAGTATTTT. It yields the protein CASSPVTGAGADTQYF.

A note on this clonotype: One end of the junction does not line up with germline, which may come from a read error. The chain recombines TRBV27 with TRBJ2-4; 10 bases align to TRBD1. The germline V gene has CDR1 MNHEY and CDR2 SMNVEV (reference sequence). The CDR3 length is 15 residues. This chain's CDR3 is CASSLGDRGGNIQYF. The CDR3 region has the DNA TGTGCCAGCAGCCTAGGGGACAGGGGCGGAAACATCCAGTACTTC.

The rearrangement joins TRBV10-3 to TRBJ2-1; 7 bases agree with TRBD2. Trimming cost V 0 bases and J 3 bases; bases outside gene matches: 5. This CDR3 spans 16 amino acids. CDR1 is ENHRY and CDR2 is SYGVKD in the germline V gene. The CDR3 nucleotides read TGTGCCATCAGTGAGTCGTCCGGGAGGCACTACAATGAGCAGTTCTTC. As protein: CAISESSGRHYNEQFF.

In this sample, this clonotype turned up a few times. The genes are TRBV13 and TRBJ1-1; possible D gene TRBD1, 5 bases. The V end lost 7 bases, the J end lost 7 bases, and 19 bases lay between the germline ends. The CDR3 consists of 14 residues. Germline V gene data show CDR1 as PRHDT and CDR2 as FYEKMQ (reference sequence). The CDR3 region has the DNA TGTGCCAGCATCCTGATGGACCGCGACAGTGAAGCTTTCTTT. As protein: CASILMDRDSEAFF.

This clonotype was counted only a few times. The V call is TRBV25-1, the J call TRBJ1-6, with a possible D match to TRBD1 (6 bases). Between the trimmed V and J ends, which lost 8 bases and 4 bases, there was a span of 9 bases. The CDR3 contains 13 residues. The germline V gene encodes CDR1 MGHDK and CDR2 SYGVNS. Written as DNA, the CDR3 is TGTGCCAGCTCCGGACAGTATAATTCACCCCTCCACTTT. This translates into CASSGQYNSPLHF. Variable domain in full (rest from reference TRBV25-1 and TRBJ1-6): EADIYQTPRYLVIGTGKKITLECSQTMGHDKMYWYQQDPGMELHLIHYSYGVNSTEKGDLSSESTVSRIRTEHFPLTLESARPSHTSQYLCASSGQYNSPLHFGNGTRLTVT.

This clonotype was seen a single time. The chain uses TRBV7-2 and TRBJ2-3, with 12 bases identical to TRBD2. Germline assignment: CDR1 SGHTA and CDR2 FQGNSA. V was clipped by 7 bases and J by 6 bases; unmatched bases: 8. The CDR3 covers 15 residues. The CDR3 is CASIPSGRDRDTQYF. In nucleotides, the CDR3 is TGTGCCAGCATCCCTAGCGGGAGGGATAGGGATACGCAGTATTTT.

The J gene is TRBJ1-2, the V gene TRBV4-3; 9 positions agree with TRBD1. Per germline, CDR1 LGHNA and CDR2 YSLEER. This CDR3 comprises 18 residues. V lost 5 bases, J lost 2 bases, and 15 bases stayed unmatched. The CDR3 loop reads CASSKNPGQGTLNYGYTF. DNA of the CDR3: TGCGCCAGCAGCAAAAACCCGGGACAGGGAACTTTGAACTATGGCTACACCTTC.

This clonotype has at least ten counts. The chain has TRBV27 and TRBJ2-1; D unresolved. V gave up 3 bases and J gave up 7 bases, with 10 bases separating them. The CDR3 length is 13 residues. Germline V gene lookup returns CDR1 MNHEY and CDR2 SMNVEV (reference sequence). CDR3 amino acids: CASSLRPANEQFF. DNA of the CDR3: TGTGCCAGCAGTTTGCGACCCGCTAATGAGCAGTTCTTC.

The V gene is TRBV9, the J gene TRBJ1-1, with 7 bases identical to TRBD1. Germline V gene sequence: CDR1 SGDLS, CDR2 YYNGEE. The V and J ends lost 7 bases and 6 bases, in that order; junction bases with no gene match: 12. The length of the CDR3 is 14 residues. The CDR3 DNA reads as TGTGCCAGCGGACACGACCCTGGGACAGCTGAAGCTTTCTTT. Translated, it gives CASGHDPGTAEAFF.

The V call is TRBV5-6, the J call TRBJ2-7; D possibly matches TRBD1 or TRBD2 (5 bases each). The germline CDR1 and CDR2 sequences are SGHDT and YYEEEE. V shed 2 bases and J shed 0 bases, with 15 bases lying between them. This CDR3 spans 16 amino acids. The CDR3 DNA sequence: TGTGCCAGCAGCTTTTCTCTGGGGGTTTTCTCCTACGAGCAGTACTTC. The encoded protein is CASSFSLGVFSYEQYF.

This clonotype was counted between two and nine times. The CDR3 coding sequence is TGTGCCAGCAGAGTTGACAGGGGGCTCGCCTCATCCTACGAGCAGTACTTC. This gives the protein CASRVDRGLASSYEQYF. This rearrangement joins TRBV28 to TRBJ2-7; 10 bases match TRBD1. There are 17 residues in the CDR3. CDR1 MDHEN and CDR2 SYDVKM come from the germline V gene. After removal of 6 bases from V and 1 base from J, the junction contained 12 bases not matched to a gene.

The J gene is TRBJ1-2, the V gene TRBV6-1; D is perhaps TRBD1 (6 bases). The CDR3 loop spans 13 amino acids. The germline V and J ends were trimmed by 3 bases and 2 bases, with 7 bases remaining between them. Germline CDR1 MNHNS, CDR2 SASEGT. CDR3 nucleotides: TGTGCCAGCAGTGACAGGGGAAACTATGGCTACACCTTC. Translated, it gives CASSDRGNYGYTF.

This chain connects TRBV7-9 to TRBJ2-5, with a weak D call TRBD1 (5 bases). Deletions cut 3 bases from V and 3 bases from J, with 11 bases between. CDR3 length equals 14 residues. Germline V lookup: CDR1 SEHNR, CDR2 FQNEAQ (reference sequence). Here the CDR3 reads CASSLVGLEETQYF. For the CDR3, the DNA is TGTGCCAGCAGCTTGGTGGGGCTAGAAGAGACCCAGTACTTC.

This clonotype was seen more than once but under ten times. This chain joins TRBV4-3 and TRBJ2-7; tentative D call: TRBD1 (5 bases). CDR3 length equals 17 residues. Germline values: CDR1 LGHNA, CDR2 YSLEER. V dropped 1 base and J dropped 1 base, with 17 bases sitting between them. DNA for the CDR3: TGCGCCAGCAGCCAAGGCCCATCGGGTAGGGGATCCTACGAGCAGTACTTC. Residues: CASSQGPSGRGSYEQYF.

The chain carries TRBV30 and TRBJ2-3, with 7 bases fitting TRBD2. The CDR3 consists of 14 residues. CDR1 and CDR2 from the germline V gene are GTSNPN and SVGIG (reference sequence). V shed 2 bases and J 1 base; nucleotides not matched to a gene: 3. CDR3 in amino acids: CAWSHLAGTDTQYF. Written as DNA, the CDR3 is TGTGCCTGGAGTCACCTAGCGGGCACAGATACGCAGTATTTT.